These 15 T cell receptor beta chains were all obtained from the same sample, sequenced in a study of cytomegalovirus exposure and HLA in healthy donors. PCR was performed using 60 Vbeta and 13 Jbeta primers. The repertoire was sequenced with immunoSEQ multiplex PCR; TCRdb's copy has only in-frame clones and lacks some. The sample lists about 120,000 clones; approximately 70% were seen once. Sequences were obtained from PBMCs. These receptors were taken from a young man in good health and CMV-seronegative.

Only a few counts were recorded for this clone. The chain recombines TRBV7-9 with TRBJ2-2; the D gene is possibly TRBD2 (5 bases). The CDR3 length is 15 residues. Trimming removed 1 base at V and 1 base at J, with 7 bases between. Germline V CDR1 and CDR2: SEHNR, FQNEAQ (reference sequence). CDR3 DNA: TGTGCCAGCAGCTTAGGCGGAGGGAACACCGGGGAGCTGTTTTTT. It codes for CASSLGGGNTGELFF.

Points on this clone: One end of the junction fails to match germline, which may point to a read error. Other DNA sequences in this sample translate to the same CDR3. Here the CDR3 reads CASSHSKSWAYGYTF. CDR3 sequence (DNA): TGTGCCAGCAGCCATTCTAAGTCTTGGGCCTATGGCTACACCTTC. The rearrangement joins TRBV4-1 to TRBJ1-2, with unresolved D. CDR3 length: 15 amino acids. CDR1 is MGHRA, CDR2 YSYEKL, per germline.

The chain combines TRBV11-2 with TRBJ2-2, with TRBD1 matching over 7 bases. Germline CDR1 is SGHAT and CDR2 is FQNNGV. V was clipped by 4 bases and J by 8 bases; unmatched bases: 10. The CDR3 extends over 15 amino acids. For the CDR3, the DNA is TGTGCCAGCAGCTCGAACCCGACAGGGACGGGGGAGCTGTTTTTT. Its translation: CASSSNPTGTGELFF.

Here the CDR3 reads CASRNPGQGGNTIYF. CDR3 DNA sequence: TGCGCCAGCCGCAATCCGGGACAGGGGGGAAACACCATATATTTT. The chain joins TRBV5-1 to TRBJ1-3, with 10 positions matching TRBD1. Losses at the gene ends were 7 bases for V and 4 bases for J; bases not matched to a gene: 8. Germline loops: CDR1 SGHRS, CDR2 YFSETQ. The CDR3 is made up of 15 amino acids.

The chain has TRBV5-1 and TRBJ2-5; no firm D call. The DNA end favors TRBJ2-7, so the J call may be wrong. The CDR3 is made up of 15 amino acids. From germline, CDR1 is SGHRS and CDR2 YFSETQ. The CDR3 nucleotides read TGCGCCAGCAGCTTGGGGGCATTATACTCCTACGAGCAGTACTTC. It translates to CASSLGALYSYEQYF.

As regards this clone: Other nucleotide sequences in the sample specify the same CDR3. V usage is TRBV27 and J usage is TRBJ2-7, with D possibly TRBD1 on 6 matching bases. Germline CDR1 MNHEY, CDR2 SMNVEV (reference sequence). The CDR3 loop spans 13 amino acids. Trimming shortened V by 2 bases and J by 3 bases, and 8 bases separated the two germline ends. The CDR3 protein is CASSLRGSYEQYF. As DNA, the CDR3 is TGTGCCAGCAGTTTAAGGGGGAGCTACGAGCAGTACTTC.

The genes are TRBV5-6 and TRBJ2-5; tentative D call: TRBD1 (5 bases). Trimming stripped 6 bases from V and 5 bases from J, with 14 bases between. This CDR3 is 13 amino acids long. CDR1 is SGHDT and CDR2 is YYEEEE in the germline V gene. The CDR3 bases are TGTGCCAGCACCCCGGGCCCAGGGGAGACCCAGTACTTC. Translated: CASTPGPGETQYF.

This clone was observed a single time. The chain couples TRBV5-1 to TRBJ2-5; D unresolved. Matching the DNA end better, TRBJ2-7 makes the J call doubtful. Germline V gene data show CDR1 as SGHRS and CDR2 as YFSETQ. The CDR3 loop spans 13 amino acids. The CDR3 sequence is CASSLVLRYEQYF. CDR3 nucleotides: TGCGCCAGCAGCTTGGTGCTTCGCTACGAGCAGTACTTC.

This clone showed up just a few times. The genes are TRBV5-4 and TRBJ1-1; maybe TRBD1 (5 bases). The CDR3 covers 14 residues. V shed 0 bases and J shed 2 bases, with 8 bases lying between them. Germline V gene data show CDR1 as SGHNT and CDR2 as YYREEE (reference sequence). The CDR3 DNA sequence: TGTGCCAGCAGCTTGGGACAGCGCAACACTGAAGCTTTCTTT. The encoded protein is CASSLGQRNTEAFF.

This clone has just one count. The chain employs TRBV27 and TRBJ1-2; 7 bases agree with TRBD1. V lost 5 bases and J lost 3; bases outside the gene matches: 6. The CDR3 runs to 14 residues. Per the germline V gene, CDR1 is MNHEY and CDR2 is SMNVEV (reference sequence). In DNA, the CDR3 is TGTGCCAGCAGTCCGACTGGACAGGACTATGGCTACACCTTC. This sequence encodes CASSPTGQDYGYTF.

The V gene is TRBV6-1, the J gene TRBJ1-5, with a possible D match to TRBD1 (5 bases). V was pared by 5 bases and J by 6 bases, with 14 bases between. Germline V lookup: CDR1 MNHNS, CDR2 SASEGT. The CDR3 runs to 14 residues. The CDR3 region is CASSPSGIVQPQHF. CDR3 sequence (DNA): TGTGCCAGCAGTCCATCAGGGATCGTTCAGCCCCAGCATTTT.

This clone showed up just a few times. The rearrangement links TRBV19 to TRBJ1-1; no clear D gene. V was pared by 3 bases and J by 1 base, with 6 bases between. The germline CDR1 and CDR2 sequences are LNHDA and SQIVND (reference sequence). The CDR3 is 13 residues long. In DNA, the CDR3 is TGTGCCAGTAGTATCCGGGGGAACACTGAAGCTTTCTTT. Protein product: CASSIRGNTEAFF.

The gene calls are TRBV7-9 and TRBJ2-1, with 8 positions matching TRBD2. This CDR3 contains 16 residues. The ends lost 4 bases at V and 4 bases at J; junction bases unmatched: 9. Germline loops: CDR1 SEHNR, CDR2 FQNEAQ (reference sequence). CDR3 in amino acids: CASSSLATGGYNEQFF. For the CDR3, the DNA is TGTGCCAGCAGCTCGTTAGCGACGGGGGGGTACAATGAGCAGTTCTTC.

This clone has more than one count but fewer than ten. The J gene is TRBJ1-5, the V gene TRBV2; 8 bases align to TRBD1. V trimming: 6 bases; J trimming: 9 bases; junction bases outside the gene matches: 4. Per germline, CDR1 SNHLY and CDR2 FYNNEI. The CDR3 is 12 residues long. CDR3 DNA: TGTGCCAGCAGGGGGACAGGTCCGCCCCAGCATTTT. It is translated as CASRGTGPPQHF.

This clone has more than one count but fewer than ten. The rearrangement uses TRBV6-1 and TRBJ1-5, with TRBD1 matching over 8 bases. V lost 5 bases to trimming and J lost 4 bases; unmatched junction nucleotides: 7. The CDR3 extends over 15 amino acids. The V gene's germline CDR1 is MNHNS and CDR2 SASEGT. CDR3: CASSLGTGPNQPQHF. CDR3 sequence (DNA): TGTGCCAGCAGTCTTGGGACAGGTCCAAATCAGCCCCAGCATTTT.